The 12 T cell receptor beta chains below were found in one sample sequenced in a study of long-term antiretroviral therapy in people with HIV (dated by TCRdb to the early 2020s). The immunoSEQ hsTCRB v3.0 assay was used at survey level resolution to sequence the TRB variable region. TCRdb provides this immuneACCESS table in a form limited to in-frame rearrangements. Some clones are lacking; in checked studies, under half of them reflect an unresolved V gene, and why the rest are absent is not known. The sample has about 30,000 clones on record, about 90% of them singletons. The ten largest make up approximately 8% of the sample. The sample consisted of unsorted PBMCs, taken 3.2 years before starting antiretroviral therapy. These receptors all stem from a man aged 50 or older with HIV.

The chain employs TRBV5-1 and TRBJ1-2, with D unclear. The CDR3 has 14 amino acids. Trimming shortened V by 0 bases and J by 4 bases, and 10 bases separated the two germline ends. Germline V gene data show CDR1 as SGHRS and CDR2 as YFSETQ. CDR3 nucleotide sequence: TGCGCCAGCAGCTTGGAGGCCGCGTCCTATGGCTACACCTTC. This codes for CASSLEAASYGYTF.

J is TRBJ2-2 and V is TRBV4-1, with 11 bases matching TRBD2. The V segment lost 1 base and the J segment 5 bases; nucleotides outside the gene matches: 6. From germline, CDR1 is MGHRA and CDR2 YSYEKL. CDR3 length equals 17 residues. The CDR3 nucleotides read TGCGCCAGCAGCCAAGTACTAGCGGGAGTGTATACCGGGGAGCTGTTTTTT. As protein: CASSQVLAGVYTGELFF.

This chain uses TRBV5-5 with TRBJ1-5, with a tentative D call TRBD1 (6 bases). CDR1 is SGHKS, CDR2 YYEKEE, per germline (reference sequence). The CDR3 is made up of 17 amino acids. Trimming removed 1 base from V and 0 bases from J, with 14 bases in between. CDR3 bases: TGTGCCAGCAGCTTGCGAGGTACAGGGAATAGCAATCAGCCCCAGCATTTT. This gives the protein CASSLRGTGNSNQPQHF.

The chain uses TRBV5-6 and TRBJ1-1; perhaps TRBD1 as D (6 bases). The germline gives CDR1 SGHDT, CDR2 YYEEEE. CDR3 length: 13 amino acids. Trimming stripped 1 base from V and 4 bases from J, with 8 bases between. The CDR3 loop is CASSLTGFTEAFF. The CDR3 DNA reads TGTGCCAGCAGCTTGACAGGGTTCACTGAAGCTTTCTTT.

The rearrangement links TRBV27 to TRBJ2-4, with TRBD1 as a possible D gene (6 bases). Trimming left V 2 bases short and J 0 bases short, with 17 bases between. This CDR3 is built from 18 residues. The V gene's germline CDR1 is MNHEY and CDR2 SMNVEV (reference sequence). CDR3 sequence: CASSLPRRTVVAKNIQYF. CDR3 DNA sequence: TGTGCCAGCAGTTTACCAAGACGGACAGTAGTAGCCAAAAACATTCAGTACTTC.

This chain connects TRBV9 to TRBJ1-3; 11 nucleotides agree with TRBD1. V shed 5 bases and J 2 bases; nucleotides not matched to a gene: 3. CDR1 is SGDLS, CDR2 YYNGEE, per germline. This CDR3 comprises 15 residues. The DNA for the CDR3 is TGTGCCAGCAGTGCGGGACAGGGGGCTGGAAACACCATATATTTT. It encodes CASSAGQGAGNTIYF.

The chain has TRBV11-3 and TRBJ2-2; 7 bases are shared with TRBD1. Germline V gene sequence: CDR1 SGHNT, CDR2 YENEEA. CDR3 size: 15 residues. The V and J ends lost 5 bases and 3 bases, in that order; junction bases with no gene match: 6. The CDR3 nucleotides read TGTGCCAGCAGCAAGAGACAGGGTGACACCGGGGAGCTGTTTTTT. Translated: CASSKRQGDTGELFF.

V and J are TRBV18 and TRBJ2-1, with 10 bases aligning to TRBD2. With V trimmed by 4 bases and J by 2 bases, 5 bases remained unmatched. CDR1 KGHSH and CDR2 LQKENI come from the germline V gene. The CDR3 totals 16 residues. In DNA form, the CDR3 reads TGTGCCAGCTCACTTCTCAGCGGGGGGGCCTACAATGAGCAGTTCTTC. This gives the protein CASSLLSGGAYNEQFF.

The J gene is TRBJ1-5, the V gene TRBV4-1; D remains unclear. The V gene lost 0 bases and the J gene lost 7 bases, with 13 bases spanning the gap. The CDR3 contains 15 residues. CDR1 is MGHRA and CDR2 is YSYEKL in the germline V gene. Here the CDR3 reads CASSQDSRSGQPQHF. Written as DNA, the CDR3 is TGCGCCAGCAGCCAAGATTCGAGGTCGGGGCAGCCCCAGCATTTT.

This chain links TRBV27 with TRBJ1-5, with D possibly TRBD1 on 6 matching bases. V was clipped by 2 bases and J by 2 bases, with 10 bases between them. CDR3 length equals 15 residues. Germline CDR1 MNHEY, CDR2 SMNVEV (reference sequence). CDR3 in DNA: TGTGCCAGCAGTTTACCGGACAGAGGCAATCAGCCCCAGCATTTT. Its translation: CASSLPDRGNQPQHF.

This chain joins TRBV29-1 and TRBJ2-7; 7 nucleotides line up with TRBD1. V shed 0 bases, J shed 7 bases, and the junction held 6 bases outside the gene matches. The CDR3 runs to 13 residues. Per germline, CDR1 SQVTM and CDR2 ANQGSEA. The chain's CDR3 is CSVEDQQGKEQYF. DNA of the CDR3: TGCAGCGTTGAAGATCAACAGGGGAAGGAGCAGTACTTC.

The chain couples TRBV9 to TRBJ2-2; weak D call: TRBD1 (6 bases). The germline CDR1 and CDR2 sequences are SGDLS and YYNGEE. The length of the CDR3 is 15 residues. Trimming removed 3 bases from V and 6 bases from J, with 15 bases in between. CDR3 nucleotide sequence: TGTGCCAGCAGCGAGGGGGTTGGGCTAGCCGGGGAGCTGTTTTTT. Protein: CASSEGVGLAGELFF. Drawing the rest from reference TRBV9 and TRBJ2-2, the complete variable domain is DSGVTQTPKHLITATGQRVTLRCSPRSGDLSVYWYQQSLDQGLQFLIQYYNGEERAKGNILERFSAQQFPDLHSELNLSSLELGDSALYFCASSEGVGLAGELFFGEGSRLTVL.